A single sample is the source of the 10 T cell receptor beta chains below, sequenced in a study of shared clonotypes between healthy human individuals. Only in-frame clones appear in the TCRdb table, and some are missing; sequencing was by immunoSEQ multiplex PCR. Found here are some 1.4 million clones, roughly 95% of them singletons; the top ten hold roughly 1.2%. Material: naive CD4+ T cells sorted from blood. Described subset: CD45RA+ positively selected. The source of these receptors is a man aged 25-45 years in good health.

This chain links TRBV6-1 with TRBJ1-1; D is ambiguous. The CDR3 is made up of 11 amino acids. The germline CDR1 and CDR2 sequences are MNHNS and SASEGT. V lost 4 bases, J lost 6 bases, and 6 bases lay in between. CDR3 loop: CASSATAEAFF. DNA for the CDR3: TGTGCCAGCAGTGCGACTGCTGAAGCTTTCTTT.

This chain connects TRBV9 to TRBJ2-7; D gene unclear. Between the trimmed V and J ends, which lost 0 bases and 6 bases, there was a span of 10 bases. This CDR3 region has 13 residues. CDR1 and CDR2 (germline): SGDLS, YYNGEE. CDR3 sequence (DNA): TGTGCCAGCAGCGTAGCCCCCGACACCGAGCAGTACTTC. This translates into CASSVAPDTEQYF.

As for this clone: The same CDR3 is also encoded by other DNA sequences in this sample. The J gene is TRBJ1-5, the V gene TRBV7-2, with D unclear. V lost 1 base and J lost 7, with 8 bases in between. Germline-derived CDR1 and CDR2 are SGHTA and FQGNSA. CDR3 length equals 13 residues. This CDR3 is CASSLEGIQPQHF. In DNA, the CDR3 is TGTGCCAGCAGCTTAGAGGGTATCCAGCCCCAGCATTTT.

For the CDR3, the DNA is TGCGCCAGCAGCTCAATGAATAGCGGGAGGAGGATCGCGCAGTATTTT. It yields the protein CASSSMNSGRRIAQYF. The chain uses TRBV5-1 and TRBJ2-3; TRBD2 aligns across 10 bases. This CDR3 comprises 16 residues. The germline V gene has CDR1 SGHRS and CDR2 YFSETQ. Germline trimming cut 3 bases from V and 10 bases from J; bases unmatched to any gene: 14.

The chain combines TRBV5-1 with TRBJ1-1; the D gene is possibly TRBD1 (5 bases). CDR1 is SGHRS, CDR2 YFSETQ, per germline. Trimming removed 4 bases from V and 5 bases from J, with 18 bases in between. CDR3 length: 15 residues. CDR3 region: CASSLELSRDTEAFF. The CDR3 DNA is TGCGCCAGCAGCCTAGAACTTTCCAGGGATACTGAAGCTTTCTTT. Together with reference TRBV5-1 and TRBJ1-1, the CDR3 gives the full variable domain: KAGVTQTPRYLIKTRGQQVTLSCSPISGHRSVSWYQQTPGQGLQFLFEYFSETQRNKGNFPGRFSGRQFSNSRSEMNVSTLELGDSALYLCASSLELSRDTEAFFGQGTRLTVV.

The rearrangement links TRBV9 to TRBJ2-1, with 12 bases aligning to TRBD2. Germline assignment: CDR1 SGDLS and CDR2 YYNGEE. CDR3 length: 18 residues. The J segment lost 10 bases and the V segment lost 4 bases, leaving 18 bases of the junction unmatched. CDR3 sequence (DNA): TGTGCCAGCAGCAGACTAGCGGGAGACAAGCGGGTCCCATACGAGCAGTTCTTC. Amino acid sequence: CASSRLAGDKRVPYEQFF. The variable domain in full, completed from reference TRBV9 and TRBJ2-1, reads DSGVTQTPKHLITATGQRVTLRCSPRSGDLSVYWYQQSLDQGLQFLIQYYNGEERAKGNILERFSAQQFPDLHSELNLSSLELGDSALYFCASSRLAGDKRVPYEQFFGPGTRLTVL.

This chain joins TRBV5-1 and TRBJ2-3, with TRBD2 matching 14 bases. Losses at the gene ends were 3 bases for V and 2 bases for J; bases not matched to a gene: 2. Germline V gene lookup returns CDR1 SGHRS and CDR2 YFSETQ. The CDR3 runs to 16 residues. CDR3 DNA: TGCGCCAGCAGCTGGGGACTAGCGGGAGTCACAGATACGCAGTATTTT. It translates to CASSWGLAGVTDTQYF.

This clone was seen once. The genes are TRBV9 and TRBJ2-7; possibly TRBD2 for D (5 bases). The CDR3 runs 15 residues. V was pared by 3 bases and J by 3 bases, with 16 bases between. Germline CDR1 and CDR2: SGDLS and YYNGEE. CDR3 in DNA: TGTGCCAGCAGCGCCTCGTGGACGGGGAACTACGAGCAGTACTTC. This encodes CASSASWTGNYEQYF.

This chain joins TRBV6-1 and TRBJ2-2; the D is unclear. Trimming left V 2 bases short and J 1 base short, with 8 bases between. The length of the CDR3 is 15 residues. Germline lookup yields CDR1 MNHNS and CDR2 SASEGT. The CDR3 coding sequence is TGTGCCAGCAGTGAACAAGGGCTGAACACCGGGGAGCTGTTTTTT. Translating it yields CASSEQGLNTGELFF.

The chain couples TRBV9 to TRBJ1-1, with TRBD1 as a possible D gene (6 bases). CDR1 is SGDLS, CDR2 YYNGEE, per germline. This CDR3 comprises 15 residues. Deletions cut 1 base from V and 1 base from J, with 11 bases between. In DNA form, the CDR3 reads TGTGCCAGCAGCGTAAGTCGAGGGGGGAACACTGAAGCTTTCTTT. Translating it yields CASSVSRGGNTEAFF.